The source of this T cell receptor (beta chain) is a study of response to subunit inactivated influenza vaccine. Study observations and caveats: It was the authors' suggestion that each seasonal influenza vaccination recruits few new T cells.

Remarks on this clonotype: Its antigen is not identified.

One entry per CDR3 protein results from TCRdb running MiXCR on the RT-PCR reads. Of under 850,000 distinct CDR3 sequences listed, about a fifth are singletons. The CDR3 consists of 12 residues. The V gene's germline CDR1 is SQVTM and CDR2 ANQGSEA. The junction had 7 bases not matched to a gene; V was cut back by 7 bases and J by 8 bases. The material was PBMCs from blood, obtained 4 to 6 days after vaccination. This TCR was recovered from a man aged 45 to 65 who received an inactivated influenza vaccine. The chain couples TRBV29-1 to TRBJ2-1; 8 bases match TRBD1. CDR3 sequence (DNA): TGCAGCGCCGGGACAGGTAACGATGAGCAGTTCTTC. It yields the protein CSAGTGNDEQFF.